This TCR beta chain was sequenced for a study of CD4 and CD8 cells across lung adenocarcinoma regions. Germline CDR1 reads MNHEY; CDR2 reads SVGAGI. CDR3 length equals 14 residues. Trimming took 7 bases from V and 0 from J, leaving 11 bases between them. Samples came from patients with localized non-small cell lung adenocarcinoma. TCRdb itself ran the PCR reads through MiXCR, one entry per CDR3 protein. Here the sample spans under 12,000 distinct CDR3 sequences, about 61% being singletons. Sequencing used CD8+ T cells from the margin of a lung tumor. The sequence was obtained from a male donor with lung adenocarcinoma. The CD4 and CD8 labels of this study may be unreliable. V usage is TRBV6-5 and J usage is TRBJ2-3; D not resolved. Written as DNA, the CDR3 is TGTGCCAGCATTAAGACGACTAGCACAGATACGCAGTATTTT. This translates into CASIKTTSTDTQYF.